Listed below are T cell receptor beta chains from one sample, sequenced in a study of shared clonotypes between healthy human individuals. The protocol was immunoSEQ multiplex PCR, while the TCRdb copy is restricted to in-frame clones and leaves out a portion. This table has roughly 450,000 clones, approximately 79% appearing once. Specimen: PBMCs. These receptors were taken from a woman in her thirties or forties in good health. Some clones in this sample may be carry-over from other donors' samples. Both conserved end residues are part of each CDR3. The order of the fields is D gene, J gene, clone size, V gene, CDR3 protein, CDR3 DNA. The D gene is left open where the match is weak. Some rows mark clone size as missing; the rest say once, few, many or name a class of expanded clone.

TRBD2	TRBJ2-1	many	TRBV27	CASSSYLAGGYNEQFF	TGTGCCAGCAGTTCCTATTTAGCGGGAGGATACAATGAGCAGTTCTTC
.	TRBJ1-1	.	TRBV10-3	CAISELGAGTEAFF	TGTGCCATCAGTGAGTTAGGGGCCGGCACTGAAGCTTTCTTT
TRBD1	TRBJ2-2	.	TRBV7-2	CASSSEGGSGELFF	TGTGCCAGCAGCTCAGAAGGGGGCTCCGGGGAGCTGTTTTTT
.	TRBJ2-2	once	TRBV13	CASSLKGFTGELFF	TGTGCCAGCAGCTTAAAAGGGTTCACCGGGGAGCTGTTTTTT
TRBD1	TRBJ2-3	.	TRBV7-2	CASSSLRGYTQYF	TGTGCCAGCAGCTCACTCAGGGGGTATACGCAGTATTTT
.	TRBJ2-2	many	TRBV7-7	CASSSNVNTGELFF	TGTGCTAGCAGCTCGAATGTAAACACCGGGGAGCTGTTTTTT
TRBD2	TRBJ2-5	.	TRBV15	CATSRDRTQLLAGGRGTQYF	TGTGCCACCAGCAGAGATCGGACGCAGCTACTGGCGGGAGGAAGGGGGACCCAGTACTTC
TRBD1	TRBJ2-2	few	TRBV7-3	CASSLNRGTGELFF	TGTGCCAGCAGCTTAAACAGGGGGACCGGGGAGCTGTTTTTT
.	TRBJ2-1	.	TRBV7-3	CASSLDITYNEQFF	TGTGCCAGCAGCTTAGACATAACCTACAATGAGCAGTTCTTC
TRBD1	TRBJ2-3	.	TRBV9	CASSATFGTGLAQYF	TGTGCCAGCAGCGCCACCTTTGGGACAGGGCTGGCGCAGTATTTT
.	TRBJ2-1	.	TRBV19	CASTSSLLGNEQFF	TGTGCCAGTACCTCCTCTCTCTTGGGGAATGAGCAGTTCTTC
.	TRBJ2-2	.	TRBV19	CASSIGSGLTGELFF	TGTGCCAGTAGTATAGGGTCGGGCCTCACCGGGGAGCTGTTTTTT
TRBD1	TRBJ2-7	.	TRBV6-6	CASGGTGSYEQYF	TGTGCCAGCGGGGGGACAGGGTCCTACGAGCAGTACTTC
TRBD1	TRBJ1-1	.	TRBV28	CASSITGGLTFF	TGTGCCAGCAGTATAACAGGGGGCTTGACTTTCTTT
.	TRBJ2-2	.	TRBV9	CASSVAPAGNTGELFF	TGTGCCAGCAGCGTAGCCCCAGCGGGGAACACCGGGGAGCTGTTTTTT
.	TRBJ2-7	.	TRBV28	CASGGNYEQYF	TGTGCCAGCGGGGGCAACTACGAGCAGTACTTC
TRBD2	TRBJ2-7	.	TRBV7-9	CASSLLAGSYEQYF	TGTGCCAGCAGCTTACTAGCGGGCTCCTACGAGCAGTACTTC
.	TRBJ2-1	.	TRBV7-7	CASSLGRNNEQFF	TGTGCTAGCAGCTTAGGACGAAACAATGAGCAGTTCTTC
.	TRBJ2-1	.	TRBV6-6	CASSYGGNEQFF	TGTGCCAGCAGTTACGGGGGGAATGAGCAGTTCTTC
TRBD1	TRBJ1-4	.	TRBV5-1	CASSLALRDSATNEKLFF	TGCGCCAGCAGCTTGGCTCTCCGGGACAGCGCAACTAATGAAAAACTGTTTTTT